This T cell receptor (beta chain) was obtained from a study of cytomegalovirus exposure and HLA in healthy donors. Study in general: The approximately 120 validation repertoires used the same platform as the approximately 670 first-cohort repertoires (as reported by a later analysis). Study results and caveats: The tendency of first-cohort TCR clusters to co-occur in the 120 or so validation repertoires was identified by a subsequent analysis.

This clone was recorded a few times. What it binds is unknown. Per germline, CDR1 LGHNT and CDR2 FRNRAP. J gave up 7 bases and V 7 bases, and 15 bases lay outside the gene matches. CDR3 length equals 15 residues. Sequencing was performed with immunoSEQ multiplex PCR; in TCRdb, only in-frame clones are kept and a portion is missing. The sample includes 200,000 to 250,000 clones, just over 85% of them seen just once. This receptor was obtained from a woman aged 18-29 years in good health and CMV-seronegative. The genes are TRBV12-5 and TRBJ1-2, with TRBD1 identical over 7 bases. Material for sequencing was PBMCs. The CDR3 spells CASAVDRLGVGGYTF. CDR3 DNA sequence: TGTGCTAGTGCCGTGGACAGGTTGGGAGTGGGTGGCTACACCTTC. Filled out from reference TRBV12-5 and TRBJ1-2, the complete variable domain reads DARVTQTPRHKVTEMGQEVTMRCQPILGHNTVFWYRQTMMQGLELLAYFRNRAPLDDSGMPKDRFSAEMPDATLATLKIQPSEPRDSAVYFCASAVDRLGVGGYTFGSGTRLTVV.